This T cell receptor beta chain originates from a study of regulatory T cells. General study findings and limits: Hydrophobic residues at CDR3 positions 6 and 7 were enriched in conventional CD4+ T cells of CD3G-deficient patients.

The PCR used 52 TRBV and 13 TRBJ primers. Generated by immunoSEQ multiplex PCR, the TCRdb table keeps only in-frame clones and is missing some. Among some 31,000 clones listed, 93% were seen once. CDR3 length: 13 residues. Per germline, CDR1 MNHEY and CDR2 SMNVEV (reference sequence). Trimming pared 3 bases from V and 0 bases from J, leaving 3 bases between. Comments on this clone: The antigen is undetermined.

V gene TRBV27 combines with J gene TRBJ1-3, with unresolved D. This receptor was identified in a child between 2 and 9 years old with CD3G deficiency. Input material: conventional CD4+ T cells sorted from blood. The CDR3 region has the DNA TGTGCCAGCAGTTTGGGCTCTGGAAACACCATATATTTT. Amino acid sequence: CASSLGSGNTIYF.